The rows below give T cell receptor beta chains drawn from one sample of a study of T cell changes during pregnancy in multiple sclerosis. Generated by immunoSEQ multiplex PCR, the TCRdb table keeps only in-frame clones and is missing some. This repertoire shows roughly 50,000 clones, around 92% found once; its top ten account for less than 0.3%. This specimen was CD4+ T cells from peripheral blood mononuclear cells, taken in the third trimester of pregnancy. These receptors all come from a female donor with multiple sclerosis, enrolled in a pregnancy study. Each CDR3 is given with its conserved first and last residue. The D gene is left open where the match is weak. The listing skips clone size in some rows; elsewhere it reads once, few, many or a size class.

j_call clone_size v_call d_call cdr3_nt cdr3_aa
TRBJ2-5 . TRBV30 . TGTGCCTGGAGTGTTCAAAAAGACTGGCCCCAAGAGACCCAGTACTTC CAWSVQKDWPQETQYF
TRBJ2-5 . TRBV30 . TGTGCCTGGAGTAGAGGGATTCAAGAGACCCAGTACTTC CAWSRGIQETQYF
TRBJ2-7 . TRBV7-9 TRBD1 TGTGCCAGCAGCCCAGGGCAGGGGGCCTACGAGCAGTACTTC CASSPGQGAYEQYF
TRBJ2-5 . TRBV7-2 . TGTGCCAGCAGCTCGGGAGCGCTTCCCCCGGAGACCCAGTACTTC CASSSGALPPETQYF
TRBJ1-4 . TRBV5-1 TRBD1 TGCGCCAGCAGCCCGCCGGGACAGGGTAATGAAAAACTGTTTTTT CASSPPGQGNEKLFF
TRBJ2-5 . TRBV9 TRBD2 TGTGCCAGCAGCGCCTCCCCCGGCGGACTAGCGGGGGGTTTCCAAGAGACCCAGTACTTC CASSASPGGLAGGFQETQYF
TRBJ2-1 . TRBV6-5 . TGTGCCAGCAGTTACTCTTACAGCTCCTACAATGAGCAGTTCTTC CASSYSYSSYNEQFF
TRBJ2-7 . TRBV28 TRBD2 TGTGCCAGCAGTTTAGGACTAGAGGGCTACGAGCAGTACTTC CASSLGLEGYEQYF
TRBJ1-1 . TRBV7-2 . TGTGCCAGCAGCTTAGTAGCAGAAACTGAAGCTTTCTTT CASSLVAETEAFF
TRBJ1-4 . TRBV6-1 . TGTGCCAGCAGTGAAAGGTCGGGGGGGAATGAAAAACTGTTTTTT CASSERSGGNEKLFF
TRBJ2-2 . TRBV19 . TGTGCCAGTAAGGGACATATTTCTAACACCGGGGAGCTGTTTTTT CASKGHISNTGELFF
TRBJ1-5 once TRBV19 . TGTGCCAGTAGTATGGAGGAGAATCAGCCCCAGCATTTT CASSMEENQPQHF
TRBJ2-2 . TRBV7-3 TRBD1 TGTGCCAGCAGCTCCCGGACAGGCAGAACCGGGGAGCTGTTTTTT CASSSRTGRTGELFF